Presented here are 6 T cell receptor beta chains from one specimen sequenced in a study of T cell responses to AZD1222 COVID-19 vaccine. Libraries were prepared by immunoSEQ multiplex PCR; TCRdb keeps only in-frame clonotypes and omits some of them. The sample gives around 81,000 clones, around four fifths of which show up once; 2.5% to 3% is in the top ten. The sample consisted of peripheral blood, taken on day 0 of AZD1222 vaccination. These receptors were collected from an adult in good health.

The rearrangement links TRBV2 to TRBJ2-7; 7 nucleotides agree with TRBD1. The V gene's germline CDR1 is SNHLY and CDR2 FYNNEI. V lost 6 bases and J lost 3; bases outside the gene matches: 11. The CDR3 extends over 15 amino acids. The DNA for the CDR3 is TGTGCCAGCAGACTCCGGACAGGAGATTACTACGAGCAGTACTTC. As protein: CASRLRTGDYYEQYF.

The CDR3 reads CASRDTGTASYEQYF. DNA for the CDR3: TGTGCCAGTAGGGATACCGGGACTGCTTCCTACGAGCAGTACTTC. The rearrangement links TRBV19 to TRBJ2-7; D is perhaps TRBD2 (6 bases). The CDR3 runs to 15 residues. Trimming cost V 6 bases and J 1 base, with 16 bases left between them. Per germline, CDR1 LNHDA and CDR2 SQIVND (reference sequence).

Here the CDR3 reads CASSESSYQPQHF. The CDR3 nucleotides are TGTGCCAGCAGTGAAAGTTCGTATCAGCCCCAGCATTTT. This chain links TRBV6-1 with TRBJ1-5; no clear D. V was pared by 2 bases and J by 5 bases, with 7 bases between. CDR1 and CDR2 (germline): MNHNS, SASEGT. This CDR3 region has 13 residues.

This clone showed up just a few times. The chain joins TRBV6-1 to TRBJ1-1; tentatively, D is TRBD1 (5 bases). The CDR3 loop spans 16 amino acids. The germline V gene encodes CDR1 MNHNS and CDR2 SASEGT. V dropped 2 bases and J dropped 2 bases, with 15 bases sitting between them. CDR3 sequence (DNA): TGTGCCAGCAGTGAAAAAAGGGGAGGGATCAACACTGAAGCTTTCTTT. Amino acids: CASSEKRGGINTEAFF.

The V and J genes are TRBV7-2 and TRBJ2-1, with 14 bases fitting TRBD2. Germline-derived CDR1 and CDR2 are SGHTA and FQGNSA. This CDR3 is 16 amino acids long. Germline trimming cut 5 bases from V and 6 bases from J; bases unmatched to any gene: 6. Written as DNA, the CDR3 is TGTGCCAGCAGCCCCAGGACTAGCGGGGGGATCAATGAGCAGTTCTTC. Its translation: CASSPRTSGGINEQFF.

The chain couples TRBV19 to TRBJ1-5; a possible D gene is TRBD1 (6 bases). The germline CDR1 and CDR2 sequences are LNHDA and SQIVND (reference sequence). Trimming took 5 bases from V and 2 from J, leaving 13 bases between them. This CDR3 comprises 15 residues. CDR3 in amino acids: CASSWGGEGNQPQHF. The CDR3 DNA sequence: TGTGCCAGTAGTTGGGGGGGCGAAGGCAATCAGCCCCAGCATTTT. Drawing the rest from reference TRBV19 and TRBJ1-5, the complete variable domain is DGGITQSPKYLFRKEGQNVTLSCEQNLNHDAMYWYRQDPGQGLRLIYYSQIVNDFQKGDIAEGYSVSREKKESFPLTVTSAQKNPTAFYLCASSWGGEGNQPQHFGDGTRLSIL.